The 7 T cell receptor beta chains in this list originate from one sample, sequenced in a study of blood T cell repertoires in COVID-19. Here immunoSEQ multiplex PCR was the method, and the copy in TCRdb shows in-frame clones only, minus some. The data show a few hundred thousand clones, about 87% seen once. The sample taken for sequencing was peripheral blood. Source of these receptors: a human donor in a cohort sampled during active COVID-19.

The CDR3 sequence is CASTRDSNSGNTIYF. DNA of the CDR3: TGCGCCAGCACAAGGGACAGTAACTCTGGAAACACCATATATTTT. V gene TRBV23-1 combines with J gene TRBJ1-3; 7 bases map to TRBD1. TRBV23-1 is filed as an ORF, its function uncertain. This CDR3 has 15 amino acids. After removal of 7 bases from V and 0 bases from J, the junction contained 6 bases not matched to a gene.

This CDR3 reads CASRESGTGVVEQYF. The CDR3 DNA reads as TGTGCCAGCAGGGAATCCGGGACAGGGGTTGTTGAGCAGTACTTC. The genes are TRBV27 and TRBJ2-7; 10 bases agree with TRBD1. J lost 7 bases, V lost 6 bases, and 12 bases had no gene match. This CDR3 contains 15 residues. Germline values: CDR1 MNHEY, CDR2 SMNVEV (reference sequence).

V is TRBV4-1 and J is TRBJ2-5, with D possibly being TRBD2 (6 bases). V dropped 1 base and J dropped 5 bases, with 17 bases sitting between them. CDR3 length: 16 residues. Germline values: CDR1 MGHRA, CDR2 YSYEKL. The CDR3 protein is CASSQVLARTGETQYF. CDR3 nucleotide sequence: TGCGCCAGCAGCCAAGTACTAGCTCGGACGGGGGAGACCCAGTACTTC.

The chain employs TRBV7-3 and TRBJ2-1; TRBD2 agrees at 9 bases. The germline CDR1 and CDR2 sequences are SGHTA and FQGTGA. This CDR3 comprises 16 residues. The V segment lost 5 bases and the J segment 1 base; nucleotides outside the gene matches: 6. The CDR3 spells CASSLGTSSSYNEQFF. The CDR3 region has the DNA TGTGCCAGCAGCCTTGGGACTAGCAGTTCCTACAATGAGCAGTTCTTC.

The gene calls are TRBV5-1 and TRBJ2-7; the D is unclear. Germline V gives CDR1 SGHRS, CDR2 YFSETQ. The CDR3 spans 14 residues. V was cut by 1 base and J by 0 bases, with 8 bases left in between. The CDR3 reads CASSLQATSYEQYF. DNA of the CDR3: TGCGCCAGCAGCTTGCAGGCCACCTCCTACGAGCAGTACTTC.

The CDR3 sequence is CSAGGTGGYEQYF. The CDR3 DNA reads as TGCAGCGCCGGGGGAACGGGAGGCTACGAGCAGTACTTC. This rearrangement joins TRBV29-1 to TRBJ2-7; 7 bases map to TRBD2. This CDR3 region has 13 residues. CDR1 and CDR2 from the germline V gene are SQVTM and ANQGSEA. J lost 3 bases, V lost 7 bases, and 9 bases had no gene match.

The chain has TRBV7-6 and TRBJ2-3; no reliable D call. The V end was cut by 1 base, the J end by 2 bases, with 10 bases between. Germline V gene sequence: CDR1 SGHVS, CDR2 FNYEAQ. The CDR3 sequence is 15 residues long. The DNA of the CDR3 is TGTGCCAGCAGCTTAGAAGCGCGAAACACAGATACGCAGTATTTT. Amino acids: CASSLEARNTDTQYF.